This T cell receptor (beta chain) originates from a study of identical twins. The CDR3 totals 14 residues. V lost 6 bases to trimming and J lost 5 bases; unmatched junction nucleotides: 6. Germline CDR1 reads LNHDA; CDR2 reads SQIVND (reference sequence). TCRdb re-called the 5' RACE reads through MiXCR, storing one row per CDR3 protein. The sample has some 760,000 distinct CDR3 sequences, about 18% seen once; the top ten hold around 13%. These sequences were also reported in another study, on T cells expressing NK-cell markers. That paper states: Leadership of the CD3+CD56-NKG2C+ fraction also belonged to these clonotypes in a few donors.

The chain is built from TRBV19 and TRBJ2-3; 9 positions match TRBD1. The sequence was collected from a woman between 18 and 29 years old in good health. Input material: PBMCs. The CDR3: CASSLTGGIDTQYF. CDR3 bases: TGTGCCAGTAGCCTGACAGGGGGGATAGATACGCAGTATTTT.